The 17 T cell receptor beta chains in this list originate from one sample, sequenced in a study of blood T cell repertoires in COVID-19. TCRdb's table, derived via immunoSEQ multiplex PCR, lists solely in-frame clones and lacks some. The sample lists around 270,000 clones, around nine tenths occurring once. Sequenced: peripheral blood. These receptors came from a man aged 30-40 years with active or convalescent COVID-19.

This clone was seen only once. This rearrangement joins TRBV5-6 to TRBJ1-1, with D possibly TRBD1 on 6 matching bases. This CDR3 region has 13 residues. CDR1 is SGHDT and CDR2 is YYEEEE in the germline V gene. V lost 0 bases, J lost 7 bases, and 10 bases lay in between. Here the CDR3 DNA reads TGTGCCAGCAGCTTGGAACAGGGATATGAAGCTTTCTTT. It specifies CASSLEQGYEAFF. The full variable domain, its missing parts supplied by reference TRBV5-6 and TRBJ1-1, is DAGVTQSPTHLIKTRGQQVTLRCSPKSGHDTVSWYQQALGQGPQFIFQYYEEEERQRGNFPDRFSGHQFPNYSSELNVNALLLGDSALYLCASSLEQGYEAFFGQGTRLTVV.

The chain combines TRBV5-4 with TRBJ2-6; D not certain. Germline CDR1 SGHNT, CDR2 YYREEE (reference sequence). Trimming removed 5 bases from V and 0 bases from J, with 6 bases in between. The CDR3 contains 14 residues. The CDR3 bases are TGTGCCAGCAGTTTAGTCTCTGGGGCCAACGTCCTGACTTTC. Protein: CASSLVSGANVLTF.

This clone was observed a single time. The chain is built from TRBV6-2 or TRBV6-3 and TRBJ2-7; D might be TRBD1 (5 bases). This CDR3 is 18 amino acids long. Trimming pared 3 bases from V and 0 bases from J, leaving 21 bases between. CDR1 is MNHEY and CDR2 is SVGEGT in the germline V gene. CDR3 nucleotides: TGTGCCAGCAGTTATGGAAGGGGCCTTTACCTAAGCTCCTACGAGCAGTACTTC. Its translation: CASSYGRGLYLSSYEQYF.

The chain joins TRBV29-1 to TRBJ2-1; 7 bases line up with TRBD1. With 1 base clipped from V and 8 bases from J, the junction kept 8 bases outside the gene matches. Germline V gene lookup returns CDR1 SQVTM and CDR2 ANQGSEA. The CDR3 is 14 residues long. Here the CDR3 reads CSVEATGTADEQFF. In DNA, the CDR3 is TGCAGCGTTGAAGCCACCGGGACAGCTGATGAGCAGTTCTTC.

The rearrangement uses TRBV27 and TRBJ1-2; 11 bases are shared with TRBD1. CDR1 is MNHEY, CDR2 SMNVEV, per germline (reference sequence). The CDR3 extends over 15 amino acids. After removal of 4 bases from V and 5 bases from J, the junction contained 6 bases not matched to a gene. CDR3 nucleotides: TGTGCCAGCAGTTCAGGACAGGGGGCGTCGTATGGCTACACCTTC. Translation: CASSSGQGASYGYTF.

The chain has TRBV19 and TRBJ1-2; no reliable D call. Trimming removed 7 bases at V and 8 bases at J, with 26 bases between. CDR3 length: 16 amino acids. Per the germline V gene, CDR1 is LNHDA and CDR2 is SQIVND (reference sequence). CDR3 amino acids: CASTPNAGSRPWGYTF. CDR3 DNA sequence: TGTGCCAGTACCCCCAACGCGGGTTCCCGACCCTGGGGCTACACCTTC.

CDR3 protein: CASSNGHEQYF. CDR3 nucleotides: TGTGCCAGCAGCAACGGTCACGAGCAGTACTTC. The chain employs TRBV6-5 and TRBJ2-7; D is uncertain. This CDR3 spans 11 amino acids. Trimming removed 6 bases from V and 5 bases from J, with 8 bases in between. Germline V CDR1 and CDR2: MNHEY, SVGAGI.

The rearrangement links TRBV19 to TRBJ1-4, with a tentative D call TRBD1 (5 bases). V lost 0 bases, J lost 8 bases, and 19 bases lay in between. In germline, CDR1 is LNHDA, CDR2 SQIVND (reference sequence). The CDR3 consists of 17 residues. In DNA form, the CDR3 reads TGTGCCAGTAGTATAGAAAGGGGCCCCCCGATAATCGAAAAACTGTTTTTT. This gives the protein CASSIERGPPIIEKLFF.

The chain recombines TRBV18 with TRBJ1-1; a possible D gene is TRBD1 (6 bases). CDR3 length: 15 amino acids. The germline V and J ends were trimmed by 3 bases and 0 bases, with 11 bases remaining between them. CDR1 and CDR2 from the germline V gene are KGHSH and LQKENI. The CDR3 spells CASSPPDSMNTEAFF. In DNA, the CDR3 is TGTGCCAGCTCACCTCCGGACAGCATGAACACTGAAGCTTTCTTT. Full variable domain (remainder filled in from reference TRBV18 and TRBJ1-1): NAGVMQNPRHLVRRRGQEARLRCSPMKGHSHVYWYRQLPEEGLKFMVYLQKENIIDESGMPKERFSAEFPKEGPSILRIQQVVRGDSAAYFCASSPPDSMNTEAFFGQGTRLTVV.

CDR3 protein: CASSPPQPGEKLFF. CDR3 bases: TGTGCCAGCTCACCACCTCAGCCAGGGGAAAAACTGTTTTTT. The V gene is TRBV18, the J gene TRBJ1-4, with D possibly TRBD1 on 5 matching bases. From germline, CDR1 is KGHSH and CDR2 LQKENI. V shed 0 bases and J shed 8 bases, with 10 bases lying between them. The CDR3 runs to 14 residues.

The rearrangement joins TRBV2 to TRBJ2-2; 7 bases map to TRBD1. Germline lookup yields CDR1 SNHLY and CDR2 FYNNEI. This CDR3 comprises 19 residues. After removal of 3 bases from V and 7 bases from J, the junction contained 20 bases not matched to a gene. The CDR3 protein is CASSDGDREILTSDGELFF. CDR3 DNA sequence: TGTGCCAGCAGTGACGGAGACAGGGAGATACTGACATCTGACGGGGAGCTGTTTTTT.

V gene TRBV7-6 combines with J gene TRBJ2-7, with D maybe TRBD1 (5 bases). The CDR3 loop spans 15 amino acids. V was clipped by 1 base and J by 0 bases, with 10 bases between them. The V gene's germline CDR1 is SGHVS and CDR2 FNYEAQ. CDR3 in DNA: TGTGCCAGCAGCTTAGGCAGACAGATCTCCTACGAGCAGTACTTC. This sequence encodes CASSLGRQISYEQYF.

This chain connects TRBV9 to TRBJ2-5, with a weak D call TRBD2 (6 bases). This CDR3 is 15 amino acids long. The germline V and J ends were trimmed by 0 bases and 1 base, with 10 bases remaining between them. Per the germline V gene, CDR1 is SGDLS and CDR2 is YYNGEE. For the CDR3, the DNA is TGTGCCAGCAGCGTAGACGGGGGATCCCAAGAGACCCAGTACTTC. Translated, it gives CASSVDGGSQETQYF.

This clone was observed once. The chain employs TRBV6-5 and TRBJ1-5, with 7 bases that match TRBD1. Trimming at V came to 6 bases and at J to 2 bases, leaving 7 bases not matched to a gene. Germline V gene lookup returns CDR1 MNHEY and CDR2 SVGAGI. The CDR3 runs to 15 residues. CDR3 loop: CASSPDRSGNQPQHF. The CDR3, as DNA: TGTGCCAGCAGCCCGGACAGGTCGGGCAATCAGCCCCAGCATTTT.

The chain links TRBV18 to TRBJ1-1; 9 bases map to TRBD1. CDR1 KGHSH and CDR2 LQKENI come from the germline V gene. Losses at the gene ends were 5 bases for V and 1 base for J; bases not matched to a gene: 5. The CDR3 runs to 15 residues. The CDR3 sequence: CASSERTGENTEAFF. DNA for the CDR3: TGTGCCAGCTCAGAAAGGACAGGGGAGAACACTGAAGCTTTCTTT. Full variable domain (missing parts from reference TRBV18 and TRBJ1-1): NAGVMQNPRHLVRRRGQEARLRCSPMKGHSHVYWYRQLPEEGLKFMVYLQKENIIDESGMPKERFSAEFPKEGPSILRIQQVVRGDSAAYFCASSERTGENTEAFFGQGTRLTVV.

V usage is TRBV6-5 and J usage is TRBJ1-1; 8 bases line up with TRBD1. This CDR3 is built from 15 residues. J lost 1 base, V lost 5 bases, and 6 bases had no gene match. The germline gives CDR1 MNHEY, CDR2 SVGAGI. The DNA of the CDR3 is TGTGCCAGCAGTAGGGACAGGAGATCGAACACTGAAGCTTTCTTT. Its translation: CASSRDRRSNTEAFF.

The sample holds a few counts of this clone. The chain combines TRBV5-5 with TRBJ1-5; no reliable D call. Germline CDR1 reads SGHKS; CDR2 reads YYEKEE (reference sequence). V lost 2 bases to trimming and J lost 3 bases, with 9 bases between them. CDR3 length equals 14 residues. CDR3 region: CASSFLADNQPQHF. The CDR3, as DNA: TGTGCCAGCAGCTTTCTGGCAGACAATCAGCCCCAGCATTTT.